Presented here are 5 T cell receptor beta chains from one specimen sequenced in a study of blood T cell repertoires in COVID-19. The protocol was immunoSEQ multiplex PCR, while the TCRdb copy is restricted to in-frame clones and leaves out a portion. The sample records about 61,000 clones, 75% to 90% being singletons. Sample: peripheral blood. These receptors were obtained from a human donor in a cohort sampled during active COVID-19.

The chain uses TRBV29-1 and TRBJ2-2; tentative D call: TRBD2 (7 bases). V was cut by 4 bases and J by 7 bases, with 13 bases left in between. CDR1 is SQVTM, CDR2 ANQGSEA, per germline. The CDR3 is 13 amino acids. In nucleotides, the CDR3 is TGCAGCGTTGGGCGGGGGCGTGGCGGGGAGCTGTTTTTT. Protein product: CSVGRGRGGELFF.

The CDR3 here is CASSSPEGPGLGYEQFF. Written as DNA, the CDR3 is TGTGCCAGCAGCTCCCCGGAGGGCCCCGGGTTGGGGTATGAGCAGTTCTTC. The V gene is TRBV13, the J gene TRBJ2-1, with D possibly TRBD2 on 6 matching bases. Germline CDR1 is PRHDT and CDR2 is FYEKMQ (reference sequence). V was trimmed by 4 bases and J by 8 bases, leaving 24 bases between them. This CDR3 comprises 17 residues.

CDR3 bases: TGTGCCAGCCTCAAAGGACAGGGGATCAATGAGCAGTTCTTC. Encoded protein: CASLKGQGINEQFF. This rearrangement joins TRBV6-5 to TRBJ2-1; TRBD1 matches at 9 bases. Trimming at V came to 8 bases and at J to 6 bases, leaving 8 bases not matched to a gene. This CDR3 region has 14 residues. Germline V lookup: CDR1 MNHEY, CDR2 SVGAGI.

The chain uses TRBV6-5 and TRBJ2-5; D possibly corresponds to TRBD2 (6 bases). From germline, CDR1 is MNHEY and CDR2 SVGAGI. V dropped 2 bases and J dropped 5 bases, with 9 bases sitting between them. The CDR3 totals 13 residues. The CDR3 reads CASSYRGRETQYF. DNA of the CDR3: TGTGCCAGCAGTTACCGTGGGAGGGAGACCCAGTACTTC.

The chain has TRBV30 and TRBJ2-1; D uncertain. This CDR3 has 11 residues. In germline, CDR1 is GTSNPN, CDR2 SVGIG (reference sequence). The V end was cut by 1 base, the J end by 9 bases, with 7 bases between. The CDR3 sequence is CAWSAEVEQFF. CDR3 in DNA: TGTGCCTGGAGTGCAGAGGTTGAGCAGTTCTTC.